This T cell receptor (beta chain) was profiled in a study of T cells in Graves' hyperthyroidism and ophthalmopathy. TCR beta CDR3 regions were amplified from RNA transcripts. The study used the HTBI primer set for a first-round RT-PCR of the TCR CDR3. TCRdb reanalysed the multiplex PCR reads using MiXCR and keeps one entry per CDR3 protein. The sample holds some 600,000 distinct CDR3 sequences, 46% seen once. On this clonotype: Its antigen remains unknown.

In germline, CDR1 is SQVTM, CDR2 ANQGSEA. The ends lost 7 bases at V and 1 base at J; junction bases unmatched: 1. This CDR3 is 13 amino acids long. The study's findings and limits: Among clonotypes expanded in thyroid above 0.001, most were also found in blood.

The clonotype was recovered from a woman between 18 and 29 years old with Graves' hyperthyroidism. The specimen was peripheral blood or thyroid tissue (not recorded which). The V and J genes are TRBV29-1 and TRBJ2-2, with TRBD1 matching 9 bases. The CDR3 reads CSADRGNTGELFF. The CDR3 DNA reads as TGCAGCGCGGACAGGGGGAACACCGGGGAGCTGTTTTTT.